The entry that follows covers one T cell receptor beta chain sequence. What antigen it recognizes has not been identified. The input lacks base qualities; no much larger clone sits a single base away. Stable Graves' hyperthyroidism was defined as no progression to ophthalmopathy during 18 months of follow-up. Hyperthyroidism patients were newly diagnosed, had a disease duration of under 2 months, and were aged 18 to 65 years. Any patient with an uncontrolled infection, another autoimmune disease, pregnancy or lactation was excluded. Diagnoses were based on clinical symptoms, serum thyroxine and TRAb, thyroid ultrasound and orbital computed tomography. PBMCs were isolated from about 10 ml of fresh peripheral blood by Ficoll-Paque density gradient centrifugation. Total RNA was extracted with Trizol reagent, and quality was checked on an Agilent 2100 Bioanalyzer. The entry originates in a study of T cells in Graves' hyperthyroidism and ophthalmopathy (dated by TCRdb to about 2019). For the wider study: Peripheral blood samples were taken at the time of initial diagnosis, prior to any treatment. To identify TCR V-J signatures that set the groups apart, the researchers used a discovery cohort of 100 patients, made up of under 45 with Graves' ophthalmopathy and some 56 with stable Graves' hyperthyroidism. An independent validation cohort of about 19 hyperthyroidism patients and 15 or so patients who later progressed to ophthalmopathy tested prospective prediction of ophthalmopathy. The approximately 100 discovery patients were divided at random into training and test sets in a 7:3 ratio. In addition, the study compared T-cell repertoires in thyroid tissue and in blood from about 6 Graves' hyperthyroidism patients. Once sampling was done, hyperthyroidism patients were given methimazole at a starting dose of 30 mg daily, whereas ophthalmopathy patients were given high-dose intravenous methylprednisolone. According to the paper, TCR Vbeta CDR3 sequencing was carried out on 120 to 150 peripheral blood samples, which came from around 43 ophthalmopathy, around 74 hyperthyroidism and roughly 17 progressor patients. Findings and caveats that apply to the study as a whole: No statistical method was used to fix the sample size in advance, and group allocation was not hidden from the investigators. Most expanded thyroid clonotypes (frequency above 0.001) were also found in blood, which suggests that blood repertoires may mirror thyroid immune responses. In validation, the model predicted progression to ophthalmopathy with approximately 69% sensitivity and around 72% specificity, a median of around six months before onset. A 13 V-J signature model separated ophthalmopathy from stable hyperthyroidism, with 87.88% sensitivity and approximately 81% specificity in cross-validation and 80%/75% in testing.

Amplification of TCR beta CDR3 regions was carried out from RNA transcripts. A first-round RT-PCR of the TCR CDR3 used the HTBI primer set with the Qiagen OneStep RT-PCR kit. Libraries were constructed in a second round of multiplex PCR, after which size selection and purification were performed. The libraries were sequenced on an Illumina HiSeq2000 using paired-end 100 bp reads. The study's processing was this. SOAPnuke was used to process the raw data, with reads discarded if the reads contained adapters or uncalled bases, had a mean Phred below 15, or lacked an exact constant-primer or identifier match. COPE v1.2.5 was used to merge high-quality paired reads, and clonotypes were defined as unique nucleotide sequences. Clonotypes were aligned to IMGT TRBV, TRBD and TRBJ reference segments using MiTCR v1.1. The analysis was restricted to V-J combinations with a frequency above 0.0001, which together covered 99.2% of the repertoires. A TCS score was defined as the ratio of F50 (clonal expansion) to E x V (chaos), with BLOSUM62-based TCRdist applied between CDR3 peptides within each V-J. Welch's t-statistics and random forest reduced roughly 540 V-J features to about 13, which were used in a naive Bayes classifier (R e1071). TCRdb reworked the public reads: Q25 trimming with fastp, MiXCR clone assembly, productive beta chains retained. Each entry merges the rows of one CDR3 protein and shows their most common DNA and genes. TCRdb assigned the V and J calls; the authors' analysis was not used. This sample lists about 720,000 distinct CDR3 sequences; about 16% were detected once. Jointly, the top ten make up around 8% of the sample.

In the germline V gene, CDR1 corresponds to SGHAT and CDR2 to FQNNGV. The CDR3 contains 16 residues, cysteine and phenylalanine counted. Here the CDR3 DNA is all that survives: 48 bases in frame from base 1. Trimming accounts for 6 bases at V and 4 bases at J, while the number of junction bases matched to no gene is 12. The sequenced sample consisted of blood. Recombination connected TRBV11-2 to TRBJ1-1; TRBD1 lines up with 9 middle nucleotides. This TCR was sampled from a man between 18 and 29 years old with Graves' hyperthyroidism. The CDR3 reads CASRYGTGYGGTEAFF. The bases are TGTGCCAGCAGATACGGGACAGGGTACGGGGGCACTGAAGCTTTCTTT.